This record looks at one T cell receptor (beta chain) sequence and its context. As yet, its antigen is unknown. The CDR3 sequence is 12 residues long. Trimming pared 6 bases from V and 3 bases from J, leaving 8 bases between. Germline lookup yields CDR1 KGHSH and CDR2 LQKENI. The table came from immunoSEQ multiplex PCR; TCRdb's copy has only in-frame clones and leaves some out. The sample includes about 62,000 clones, 85% to 90% of them seen just once. These data belong to a study of T cell repertoires in ileal Crohn's disease. About the study: At postoperative colonoscopy, neoterminal ileum biopsies were taken as M6.

Study results and caveats: Compared with non-smokers, active smokers at surgery showed more clonal expansions. High-frequency clones were more common in sorted CD8 than CD4 cells. Every patient over 26.8% clonality showed endoscopic recurrence.

The sample's time point: neoterminal ileum biopsy at postoperative endoscopy, about 6 months after surgery. The specimen sequenced was ileal tissue. This receptor was identified in an adult with Crohn's disease. V usage is TRBV18 and J usage is TRBJ1-2; unclear D gene. CDR3 sequence: CASSGVDYGYTF. The CDR3 coding sequence is TGTGCCAGCTCCGGGGTAGACTATGGCTACACCTTC.